This TCR beta chain was retrieved from a study of regulatory T cells in long-lasting Graves disease (dated by TCRdb to the early 2020s). Background on the whole study: Newly diagnosed Graves' disease patients had taken antithyroid drugs for less than 3 months. Peripheral blood TCR sequencing and RNA sequencing compared persistent Graves' disease patients with newly diagnosed Graves' disease patients. The study was registered as a clinical trial and conducted in China. A total of around 33 samples underwent TCR sequencing, from 13 patients with persistent Graves' disease and approximately 20 patients with newly diagnosed Graves' disease.

This sample's time point label indicates: newly diagnosed GD, antithyroid drugs for less than 3 months. For both TCR sequencing and RNA sequencing, RNA was extracted from PBMCs in TRIzol. The diagnosis of Graves' disease followed American Thyroid Association guidelines. Patients for the study were recruited at an endocrinology department in Xi'an, China. Each patient gave around 9 milliliters of peripheral blood, collected in an EDTA anticoagulant tube. PBMCs were isolated by Ficoll Paque Plus density gradient separation without further T cell sorting. An Agilent 2100 Bioanalyzer and agarose gel were used to check RNA quality, and a NanoDrop 2000 was used to measure RNA concentration. CDR1 and CDR2 are drawn from the germline V gene: MGHDK, SYGVNS. Including cysteine and phenylalanine, the CDR3 has 12 amino acids. Of the read, only the CDR3 DNA is kept; its 36 bases are in frame from base 1. Compared with germline, V lacks 6 bases and J lacks 5 bases; bases without a gene match: 2.

Comment on this clonotype: The specificity of this receptor is unknown. Qualities for individual bases were not recorded, and no much larger clone is one base off.

The full study reports these points: The authors noted that the small sample size was a limitation that may lower accuracy. Only peripheral blood was studied, because thyroid tissue, the primary lesion, was inaccessible. Compared with newly diagnosed patients, patients with persistent Graves' disease had lower TCR Shannon entropy and fewer highly expanded clones, which suggests clonal expansion. Sequencing and analysis were restricted to the TCR beta chain. A larger number of public clonotypes was shared among persistent patients (under 3,000) than among newly diagnosed patients (about 990). Persistent disease showed preferential use of TRBV28, TRBJ1-2 and TRBJ2-5, whereas newly diagnosed disease favored TRBV20-1 and TRBJ2-1.

Libraries were made using multiplex PCR. The listed sequencing device is Illumina HiSeq 4000. TCR beta libraries were built with iRepertoire HTBI primers and Arm-PCR amplification of CDR3 regions. PCR products were gel purified before sequencing. From the authors' description of their analysis: Across samples, roughly 60 TRBV and over 11 TRBJ segments were identified and used for gene usage analysis of CDR3 amino acid clonotypes. Filtered high-quality paired reads were merged into contigs using COPE and FqMerger. BLAST was used to align contigs to IMGT TRBV, TRBD and TRBJ reference genes, and CDR3 was defined according to IMGT. Highly expanded clones were defined as clonotypes with a frequency above 0.1%. Shannon entropy served as the measure of repertoire diversity, while the Gini coefficient captured V-J evenness. Public clonotypes were defined as clonotypes shared by more than one individual. TCRdb ran its own pipeline on the public reads, namely fastp trimming at Q25 and MiXCR clone calling, and kept in-frame beta chains. One record per CDR3 amino acid sequence lists the most common genes and DNA. The V and J calls reflect TCRdb's pipeline rather than the authors' work. This sample comprises about 620,000 distinct CDR3 sequences, 15% to 20% of them detected only once. The top ten constitute around 18% of the sample.

These data were also reused for a study on T cells in Graves' hyperthyroidism and ophthalmopathy. The other study reports the following: Graves' hyperthyroidism was defined as stable when no progression to ophthalmopathy occurred over 18 months of follow-up. Hyperthyroidism patients were newly diagnosed, had a disease duration of under 2 months, and were aged 18 to 65 years. Any patient with an uncontrolled infection, another autoimmune disease, pregnancy or lactation was excluded. Diagnoses were based on clinical symptoms, serum thyroxine and TRAb, thyroid ultrasound and orbital computed tomography. The first round of RT-PCR for the TCR CDR3 was performed with the HTBI primer set and the Qiagen OneStep RT-PCR kit. Most expanded thyroid clonotypes (frequency above 0.001) were also detected in blood, suggesting blood repertoires may reflect thyroid immune responses. Ophthalmopathy was separated from stable hyperthyroidism by a 13 V-J signature model, with approximately 86% sensitivity and about 81% specificity obtained in cross-validation and 80%/75% obtained in testing. During validation, the model predicted progression to ophthalmopathy a median of approximately 7 months ahead of onset, with approximately 70% sensitivity and 72.22% specificity. To identify TCR V-J signatures that set the groups apart, the researchers used a discovery cohort of 90 to 100 patients, made up of about 44 with Graves' ophthalmopathy and approximately 57 with stable Graves' hyperthyroidism. Whether ophthalmopathy could be predicted prospectively was tested in an independent validation cohort made up of under 20 hyperthyroidism patients plus 17 patients who later progressed to ophthalmopathy. For training and testing, the 95 to 100 patients in the discovery cohort were randomly divided in a 7:3 ratio. In about 6 Graves' hyperthyroidism patients, the study also compared T-cell repertoires from thyroid tissue with T-cell repertoires from blood. After sampling, hyperthyroidism patients received methimazole starting at 30 mg daily, and ophthalmopathy patients received high-dose intravenous methylprednisolone. Libraries were constructed in a second round of multiplex PCR, after which size selection and purification were performed. Sequencing of the libraries was done on an Illumina HiSeq2000 using paired-end 100 bp reads. SOAPnuke was used to process the raw data, with reads discarded if the reads contained adapters or uncalled bases, had a mean Phred below 15, or lacked an exact constant-primer or identifier match. COPE v1.2.5 was used to merge high-quality paired reads, and clonotypes were defined as unique nucleotide sequences. Clonotypes were aligned to IMGT TRBV, TRBD and TRBJ reference segments using MiTCR v1.1. Only V-J combinations with frequency above 0.0001, covering 98% to 99.2% of repertoires, were analysed. A TCS score was defined as the ratio between F50 (clonal expansion) and ExV (chaos), using BLOSUM62-based TCRdist between CDR3 peptides within each V-J. Welch's t-statistics and random forest reduced 514 V-J features to 13, which were used in a naive Bayes classifier (R e1071). No statistical method was used to set the sample size in advance, and investigators knew the group allocation. The paper reports TCR Vbeta CDR3 sequencing of 140 or so peripheral blood samples: around 45 ophthalmopathy, about 75 hyperthyroidism and around 17 progressor patients.

The chain is assembled from TRBV25-1 and TRBJ2-7; 9 central bases correspond to TRBD1. The TCR comes from a woman in her twenties or thirties with Graves disease. Donor details come from another sample of the same person, matched by shared clones. Sequenced material: peripheral blood mononuclear cells (PBMCs), taken at new diagnosis, from a patient treated with antithyroid drugs. The CDR3 reads as follows: CASRGTGNEQYF. The nucleotides read TGTGCCAGCAGAGGGACAGGGAACGAGCAGTACTTC.